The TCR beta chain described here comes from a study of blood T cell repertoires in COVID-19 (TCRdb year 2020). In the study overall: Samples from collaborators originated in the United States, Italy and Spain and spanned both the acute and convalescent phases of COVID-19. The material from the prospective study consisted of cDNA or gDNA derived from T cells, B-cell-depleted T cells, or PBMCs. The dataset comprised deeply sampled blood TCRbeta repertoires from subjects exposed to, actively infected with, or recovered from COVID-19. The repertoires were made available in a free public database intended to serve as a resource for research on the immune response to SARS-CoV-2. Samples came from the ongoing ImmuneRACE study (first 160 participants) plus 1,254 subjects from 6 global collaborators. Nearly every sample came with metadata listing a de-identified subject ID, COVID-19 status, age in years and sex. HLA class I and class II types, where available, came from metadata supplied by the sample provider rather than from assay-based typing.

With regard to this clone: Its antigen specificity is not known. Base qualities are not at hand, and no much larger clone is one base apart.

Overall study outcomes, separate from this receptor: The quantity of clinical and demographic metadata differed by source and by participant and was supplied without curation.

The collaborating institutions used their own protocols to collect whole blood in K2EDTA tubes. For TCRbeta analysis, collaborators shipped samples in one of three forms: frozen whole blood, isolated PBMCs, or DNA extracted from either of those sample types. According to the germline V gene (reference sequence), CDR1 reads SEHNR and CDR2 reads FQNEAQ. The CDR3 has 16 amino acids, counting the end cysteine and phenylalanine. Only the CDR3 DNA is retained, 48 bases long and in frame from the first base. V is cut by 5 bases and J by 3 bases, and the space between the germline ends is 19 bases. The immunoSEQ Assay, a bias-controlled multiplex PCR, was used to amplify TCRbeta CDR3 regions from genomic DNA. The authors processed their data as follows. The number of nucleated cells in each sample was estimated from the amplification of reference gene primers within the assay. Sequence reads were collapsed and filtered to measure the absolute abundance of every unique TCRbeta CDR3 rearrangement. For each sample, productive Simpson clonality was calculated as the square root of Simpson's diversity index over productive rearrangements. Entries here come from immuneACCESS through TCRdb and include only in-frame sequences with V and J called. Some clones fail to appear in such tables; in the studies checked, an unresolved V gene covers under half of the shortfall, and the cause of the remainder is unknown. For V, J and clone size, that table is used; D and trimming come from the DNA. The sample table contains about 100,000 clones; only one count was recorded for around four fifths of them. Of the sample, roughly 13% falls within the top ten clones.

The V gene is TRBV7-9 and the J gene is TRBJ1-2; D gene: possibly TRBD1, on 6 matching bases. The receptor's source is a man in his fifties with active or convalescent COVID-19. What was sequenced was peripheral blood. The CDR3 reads CASSPWDIQEYYGYTF. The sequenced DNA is TGTGCCAGCAGCCCCTGGGACATCCAGGAGTACTATGGCTACACCTTC.